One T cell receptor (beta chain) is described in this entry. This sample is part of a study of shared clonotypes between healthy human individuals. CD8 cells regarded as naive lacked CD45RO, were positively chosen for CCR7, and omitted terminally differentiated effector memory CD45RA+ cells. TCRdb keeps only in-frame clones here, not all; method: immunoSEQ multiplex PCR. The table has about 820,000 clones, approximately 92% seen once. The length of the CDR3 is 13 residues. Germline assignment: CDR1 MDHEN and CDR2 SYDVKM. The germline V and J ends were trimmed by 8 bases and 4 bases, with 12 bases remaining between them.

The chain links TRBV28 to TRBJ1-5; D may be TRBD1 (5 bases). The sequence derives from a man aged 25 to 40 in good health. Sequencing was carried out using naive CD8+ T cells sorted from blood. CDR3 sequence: CASCPGRNQPQHF. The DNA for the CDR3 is TGTGCCAGCTGTCCAGGGAGGAATCAGCCCCAGCATTTT.